This TCR beta chain was obtained from a study of blood T cell repertoires in COVID-19. Germline V gene lookup returns CDR1 SEHNR and CDR2 FQNEAQ (reference sequence). This CDR3 spans 13 amino acids. Worth noting for this clone: Germline and junction disagree at one end, which may indicate a read error.

Authors' analysis steps: It was from reference gene primer amplification that nucleated cell counts were estimated. Profiling relied on immunoSEQ multiplex PCR, and the TCRdb table lists in-frame clones only, not all of them. That table furnishes V, J and clone size, whereas the DNA furnished D and trimming. The sample comprises under 300,000 clones, around 87% of which are singletons, and around 7.8% rests with the top ten. The sequencing input was peripheral blood. The gene calls are TRBV7-9 and TRBJ2-1; D unresolved. This receptor was taken from a man between 60 and 70 years old who had recovered from COVID-19. CDR3 loop: CASSVPSSNEQFF. The CDR3 coding sequence is TGTGCCAGCAGCGTCCCTTCCTCCAATGAGCAGTTCTTC.